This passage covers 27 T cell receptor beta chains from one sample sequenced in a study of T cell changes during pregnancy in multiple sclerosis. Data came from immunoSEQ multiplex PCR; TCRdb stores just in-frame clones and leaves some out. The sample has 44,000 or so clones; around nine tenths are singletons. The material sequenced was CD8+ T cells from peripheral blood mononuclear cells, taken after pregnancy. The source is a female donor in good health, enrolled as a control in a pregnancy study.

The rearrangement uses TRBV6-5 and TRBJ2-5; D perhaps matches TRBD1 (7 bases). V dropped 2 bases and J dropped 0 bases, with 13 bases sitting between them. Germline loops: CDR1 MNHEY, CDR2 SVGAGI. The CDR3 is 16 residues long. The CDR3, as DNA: TGTGCCAGCAGTTACAGCCAGGGGGGTCACCAAGAGACCCAGTACTTC. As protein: CASSYSQGGHQETQYF.

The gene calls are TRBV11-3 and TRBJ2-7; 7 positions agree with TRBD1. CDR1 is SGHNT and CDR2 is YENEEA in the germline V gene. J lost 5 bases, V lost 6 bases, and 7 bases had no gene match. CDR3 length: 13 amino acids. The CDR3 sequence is CASRPLQGDEQYF. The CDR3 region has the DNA TGTGCCAGCAGACCCCTCCAGGGGGACGAGCAGTACTTC.

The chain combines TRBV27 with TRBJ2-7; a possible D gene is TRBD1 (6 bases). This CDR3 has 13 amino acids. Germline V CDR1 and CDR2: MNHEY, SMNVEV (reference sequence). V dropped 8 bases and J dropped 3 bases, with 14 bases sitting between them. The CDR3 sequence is CASGQGRNYEQYF. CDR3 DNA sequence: TGTGCCAGCGGGCAGGGGCGCAACTACGAGCAGTACTTC.

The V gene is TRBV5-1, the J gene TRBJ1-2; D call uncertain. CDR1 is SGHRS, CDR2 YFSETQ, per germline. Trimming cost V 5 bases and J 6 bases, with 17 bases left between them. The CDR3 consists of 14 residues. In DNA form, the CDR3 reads TGCGCCAGCAGTTTTGGACGGGAGGGAGATGGCTACACCTTC. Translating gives CASSFGREGDGYTF.

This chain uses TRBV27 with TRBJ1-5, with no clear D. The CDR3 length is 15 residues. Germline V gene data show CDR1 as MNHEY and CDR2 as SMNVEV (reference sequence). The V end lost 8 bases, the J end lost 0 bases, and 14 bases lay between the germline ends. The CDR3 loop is CASGLSPYSNQPQHF. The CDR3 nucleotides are TGTGCCAGCGGACTCTCACCTTATAGCAATCAGCCCCAGCATTTT.

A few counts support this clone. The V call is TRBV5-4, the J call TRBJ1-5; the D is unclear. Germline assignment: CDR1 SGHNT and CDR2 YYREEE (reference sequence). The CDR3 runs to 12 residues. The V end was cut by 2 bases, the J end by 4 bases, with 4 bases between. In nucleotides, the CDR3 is TGTGCCAGCAGCTTAGAGAATCAGCCCCAGCATTTT. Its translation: CASSLENQPQHF. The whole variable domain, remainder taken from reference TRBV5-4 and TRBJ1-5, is ETGVTQSPTHLIKTRGQQVTLRCSSQSGHNTVSWYQQALGQGPQFIFQYYREEENGRGNFPPRFSGLQFPNYSSELNVNALELDDSALYLCASSLENQPQHFGDGTRLSIL.

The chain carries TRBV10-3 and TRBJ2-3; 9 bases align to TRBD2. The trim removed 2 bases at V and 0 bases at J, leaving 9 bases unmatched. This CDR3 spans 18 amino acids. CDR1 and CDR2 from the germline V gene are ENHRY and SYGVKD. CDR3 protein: CAISEGTSLKTSTDTQYF. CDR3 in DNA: TGTGCCATCAGTGAGGGGACTAGCCTGAAAACTAGCACAGATACGCAGTATTTT.

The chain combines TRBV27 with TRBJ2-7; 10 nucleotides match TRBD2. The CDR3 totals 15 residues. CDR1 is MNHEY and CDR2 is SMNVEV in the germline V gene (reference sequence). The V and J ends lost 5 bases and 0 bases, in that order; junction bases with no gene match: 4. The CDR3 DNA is TGTGCCAGCAGTAAGACTAGCGGGTTCTCCTACGAGCAGTACTTC. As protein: CASSKTSGFSYEQYF.

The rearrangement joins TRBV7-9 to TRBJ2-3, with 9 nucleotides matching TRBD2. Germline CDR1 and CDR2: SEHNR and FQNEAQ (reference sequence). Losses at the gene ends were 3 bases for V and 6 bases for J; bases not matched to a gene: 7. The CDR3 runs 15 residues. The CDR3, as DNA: TGTGCCAGCAGCTTCCCGCTAGCGGGGTCTGATACGCAGTATTTT. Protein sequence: CASSFPLAGSDTQYF.

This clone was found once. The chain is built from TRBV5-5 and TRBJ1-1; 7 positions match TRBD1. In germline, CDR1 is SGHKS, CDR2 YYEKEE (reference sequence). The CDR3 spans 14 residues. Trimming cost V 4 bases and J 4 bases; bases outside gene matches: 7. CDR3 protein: CASSIGQARTEAFF. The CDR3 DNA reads TGTGCCAGCAGCATCGGACAGGCACGCACTGAAGCTTTCTTT.

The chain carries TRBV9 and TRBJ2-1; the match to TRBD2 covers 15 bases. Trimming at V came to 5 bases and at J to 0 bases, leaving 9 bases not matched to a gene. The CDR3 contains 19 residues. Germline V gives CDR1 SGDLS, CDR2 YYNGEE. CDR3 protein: CASSRGLAGGTLSYNEQFF. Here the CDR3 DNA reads TGTGCCAGCAGTCGAGGACTAGCGGGGGGGACTCTCTCCTACAATGAGCAGTTCTTC.

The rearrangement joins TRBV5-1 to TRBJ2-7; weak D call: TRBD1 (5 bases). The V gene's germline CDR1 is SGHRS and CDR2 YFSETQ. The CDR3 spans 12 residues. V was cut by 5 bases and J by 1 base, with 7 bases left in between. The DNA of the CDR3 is TGCGCCAGCAGAGGGGAATCCTACGAGCAGTACTTC. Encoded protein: CASRGESYEQYF.

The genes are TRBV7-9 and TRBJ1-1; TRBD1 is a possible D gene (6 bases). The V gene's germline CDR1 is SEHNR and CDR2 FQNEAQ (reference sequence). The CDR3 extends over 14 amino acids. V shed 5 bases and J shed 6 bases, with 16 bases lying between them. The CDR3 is CASSPKQGEAEAFF. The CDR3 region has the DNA TGTGCCAGCAGCCCCAAACAGGGAGAAGCTGAAGCTTTCTTT.

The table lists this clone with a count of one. CDR3 in amino acids: CASTGTGGGSGANVLTF. The CDR3 DNA reads as TGTGCCAGTACGGGAACAGGGGGCGGCTCTGGGGCCAACGTCCTGACTTTC. The chain joins TRBV19 to TRBJ2-6; TRBD1 agrees at 9 bases. The CDR3 has 17 residues. From germline, CDR1 is LNHDA and CDR2 SQIVND (reference sequence). The trim removed 7 bases at V and 0 bases at J, leaving 7 bases unmatched.

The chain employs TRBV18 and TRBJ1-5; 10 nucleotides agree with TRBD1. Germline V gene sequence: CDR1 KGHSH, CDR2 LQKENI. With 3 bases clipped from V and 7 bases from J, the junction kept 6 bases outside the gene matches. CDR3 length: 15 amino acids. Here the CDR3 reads CASSPGTGVGQPQHF. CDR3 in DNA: TGTGCCAGCTCACCCGGGACAGGGGTGGGGCAGCCCCAGCATTTT.

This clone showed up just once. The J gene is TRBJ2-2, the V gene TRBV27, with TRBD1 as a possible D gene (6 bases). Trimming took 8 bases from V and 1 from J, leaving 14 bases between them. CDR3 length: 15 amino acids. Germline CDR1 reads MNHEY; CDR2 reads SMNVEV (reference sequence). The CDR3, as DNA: TGTGCCAGCTCTCCGGGACACGAGAACACCGGGGAGCTGTTTTTT. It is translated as CASSPGHENTGELFF.

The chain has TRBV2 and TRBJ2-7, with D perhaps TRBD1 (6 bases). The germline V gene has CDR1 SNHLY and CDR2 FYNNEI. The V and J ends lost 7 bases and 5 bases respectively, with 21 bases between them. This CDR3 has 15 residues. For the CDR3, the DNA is TGTGCCAGCACTCCCTTCTGGCAGGGGCGGGACGAGCAGTACTTC. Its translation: CASTPFWQGRDEQYF.

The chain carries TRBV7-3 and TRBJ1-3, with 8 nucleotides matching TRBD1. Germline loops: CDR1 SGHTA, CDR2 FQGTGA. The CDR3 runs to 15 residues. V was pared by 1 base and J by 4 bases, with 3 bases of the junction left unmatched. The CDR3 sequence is CASSLSGQGGNTIYF. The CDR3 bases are TGTGCCAGCAGCTTAAGCGGACAGGGAGGAAACACCATATATTTT.

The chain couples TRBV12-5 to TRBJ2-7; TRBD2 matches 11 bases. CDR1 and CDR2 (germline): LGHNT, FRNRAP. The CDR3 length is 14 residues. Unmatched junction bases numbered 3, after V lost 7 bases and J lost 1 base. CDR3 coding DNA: TGTGCTAGTGTAACTAGCGGGGGTTCCTACGAGCAGTACTTC. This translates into CASVTSGGSYEQYF.

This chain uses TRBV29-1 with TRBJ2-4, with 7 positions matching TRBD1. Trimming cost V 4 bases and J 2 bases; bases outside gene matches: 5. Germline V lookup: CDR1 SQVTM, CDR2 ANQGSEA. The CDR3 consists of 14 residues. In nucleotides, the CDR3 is TGCAGCGTTGCGAGGGGGCAACCCAAAAACATTCAGTACTTC. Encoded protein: CSVARGQPKNIQYF.

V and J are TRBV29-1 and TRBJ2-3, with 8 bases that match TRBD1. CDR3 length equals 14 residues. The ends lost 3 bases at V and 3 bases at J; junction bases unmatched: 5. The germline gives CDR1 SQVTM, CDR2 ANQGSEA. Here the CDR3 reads CSVERTGLTDTQYF. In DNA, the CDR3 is TGCAGCGTTGAGCGGACAGGGCTAACAGATACGCAGTATTTT.

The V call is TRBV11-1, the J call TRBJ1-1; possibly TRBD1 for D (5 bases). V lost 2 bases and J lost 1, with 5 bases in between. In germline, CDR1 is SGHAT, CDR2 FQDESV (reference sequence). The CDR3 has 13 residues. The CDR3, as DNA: TGTGCCAGCAGCTTAACAGGGAACACTGAAGCTTTCTTT. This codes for CASSLTGNTEAFF.

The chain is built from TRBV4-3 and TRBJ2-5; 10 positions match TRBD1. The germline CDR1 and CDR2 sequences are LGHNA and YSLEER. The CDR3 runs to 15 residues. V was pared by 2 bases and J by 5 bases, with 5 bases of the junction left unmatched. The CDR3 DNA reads TGCGCCAGCAGCCAACGACAGGGGGCCCAGGAGACCCAGTACTTC. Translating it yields CASSQRQGAQETQYF.

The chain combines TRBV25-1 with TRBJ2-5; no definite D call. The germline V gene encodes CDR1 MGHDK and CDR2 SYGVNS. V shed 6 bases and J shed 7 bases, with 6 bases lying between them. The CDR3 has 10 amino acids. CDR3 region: CASSSGTQYF. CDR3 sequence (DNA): TGTGCCAGCAGCAGTGGGACCCAGTACTTC.

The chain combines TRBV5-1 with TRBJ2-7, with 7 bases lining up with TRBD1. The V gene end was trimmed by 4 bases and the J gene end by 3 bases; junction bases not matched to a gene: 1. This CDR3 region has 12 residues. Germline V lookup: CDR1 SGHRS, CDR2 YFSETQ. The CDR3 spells CASSRDSYEQYF. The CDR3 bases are TGCGCCAGCAGCCGGGACAGCTACGAGCAGTACTTC.

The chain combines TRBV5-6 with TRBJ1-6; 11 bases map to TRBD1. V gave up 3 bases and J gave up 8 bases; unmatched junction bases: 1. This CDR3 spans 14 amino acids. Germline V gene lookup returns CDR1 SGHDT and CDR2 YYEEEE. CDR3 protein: CASSSGQGDSPLHF. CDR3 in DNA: TGTGCCAGCAGCTCGGGACAGGGGGATTCACCCCTCCACTTT.

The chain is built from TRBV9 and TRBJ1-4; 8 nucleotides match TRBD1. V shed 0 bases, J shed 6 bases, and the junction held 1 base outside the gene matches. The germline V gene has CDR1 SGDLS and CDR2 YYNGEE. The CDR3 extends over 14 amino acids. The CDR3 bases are TGTGCCAGCAGCGTAGGGGGACAGGATGAAAAACTGTTTTTT. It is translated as CASSVGGQDEKLFF.